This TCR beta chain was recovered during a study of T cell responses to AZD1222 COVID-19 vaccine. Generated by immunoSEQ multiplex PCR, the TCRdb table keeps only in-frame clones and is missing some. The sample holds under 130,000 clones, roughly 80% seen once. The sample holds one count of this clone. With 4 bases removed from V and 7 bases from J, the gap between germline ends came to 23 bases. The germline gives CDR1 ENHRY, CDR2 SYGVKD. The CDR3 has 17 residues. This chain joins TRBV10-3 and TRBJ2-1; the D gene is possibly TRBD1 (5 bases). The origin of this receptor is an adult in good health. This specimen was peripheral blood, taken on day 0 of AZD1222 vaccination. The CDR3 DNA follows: TGTGCCATCAGTGGGTATGGATTAACAGGCAGAAGGAATGAGCAGTTCTTC. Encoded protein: CAISGYGLTGRRNEQFF.